A single sample gave rise to the 10 T cell receptor beta chains below, sequenced in a study of blood T cell repertoires in COVID-19. The method was immunoSEQ multiplex PCR; TCRdb's version includes in-frame clones alone and lacks a portion of them. Of around 230,000 clones detected, about 80% appear once; the ten largest clones hold roughly 9.6%. Sequencing was carried out using peripheral blood. Receptors originate from a woman of 80 years or more with acute or convalescent COVID-19.

Concerning this clone: The identical CDR3 is also encoded by other nucleotide sequences in the sample. J is TRBJ1-1 and V is TRBV3-1 (or the pseudogene TRBV3-2); D not certain. The germline gives CDR1 LGHDT, CDR2 YNNKEL (reference sequence). The CDR3 loop spans 12 amino acids. Trimming stripped 3 bases from V and 1 base from J, with 3 bases between. Here the CDR3 DNA reads TGTGCCAGCAGCCACAGGAACACTGAAGCTTTCTTT. Amino acid sequence: CASSHRNTEAFF.

This clone was picked up one time. The sample contains more than one DNA sequence encoding this CDR3. The gene calls are TRBV28 and TRBJ2-7; the match to TRBD1 covers 10 bases. The CDR3 covers 14 residues. The germline V gene encodes CDR1 MDHEN and CDR2 SYDVKM. Germline trimming cut 6 bases from V and 1 base from J; bases unmatched to any gene: 3. CDR3 nucleotide sequence: TGTGCCAGCAGCCCGGGACAGGGGTCCTACGAGCAGTACTTC. Its protein product is CASSPGQGSYEQYF.

The rearrangement joins TRBV28 to TRBJ1-2; no clear D gene. Germline-derived CDR1 and CDR2 are MDHEN and SYDVKM. This CDR3 has 12 residues. V dropped 4 bases and J dropped 8 bases, with 11 bases sitting between them. DNA for the CDR3: TGTGCCAGCAGTTGGAGGGTAGGGGGCTACACCTTC. Translated: CASSWRVGGYTF.

The V call is TRBV28, the J call TRBJ2-1, with 12 bases matching TRBD2. The V gene's germline CDR1 is MDHEN and CDR2 SYDVKM. V shed 5 bases, J shed 9 bases, and the junction held 14 bases outside the gene matches. The CDR3 has 17 residues. DNA for the CDR3: TGTGCCAGCAGTCCGACTAGCGGGGGCCCCCGTAGGGTTGAGCAGTTCTTC. Translated, it gives CASSPTSGGPRRVEQFF.

This rearrangement joins TRBV25-1 to TRBJ1-5; no clear D gene. There are 15 residues in the CDR3. Trimming removed 8 bases from V and 2 bases from J, with 16 bases in between. Looked up from germline, CDR1 is MGHDK and CDR2 is SYGVNS. CDR3 in amino acids: CASGEAGYGNQPQHF. The CDR3 DNA reads as TGTGCCAGCGGGGAGGCAGGTTACGGCAATCAGCCCCAGCATTTT.

On this clone: A read error may produce the germline difference seen at one junction end. The CDR3 is CASSSNPGGTDTQYF. CDR3 in DNA: TGTGCTAGCAGTTCCAATCCGGGGGGCACAGATACGCAGTATTTT. The rearrangement uses TRBV7-7 and TRBJ2-3, with D possibly matching TRBD2 (6 bases). The CDR3 extends over 15 amino acids. Germline assignment: CDR1 SSHAT and CDR2 FNYEAQ (reference sequence).

The rearrangement joins TRBV5-6 to TRBJ2-7, with 10 bases fitting TRBD1. This CDR3 has 16 amino acids. J gave up 3 bases and V 4 bases, and 10 bases lay outside the gene matches. Germline loops: CDR1 SGHDT, CDR2 YYEEEE. The chain's CDR3 is CASSRLVGTGDYEQYF. CDR3 DNA sequence: TGTGCCAGCAGCCGATTGGTGGGGACAGGGGACTACGAGCAGTACTTC.

The rearrangement joins TRBV7-2 to TRBJ2-1, with D possibly TRBD1 on 6 matching bases. This CDR3 contains 16 residues. Trimming pared 2 bases from V and 0 bases from J, leaving 11 bases between. Germline values: CDR1 SGHTA, CDR2 FQGNSA. CDR3 region: CASSLRTASSYNEQFF. The DNA of the CDR3 is TGTGCCAGCAGCTTACGGACAGCCAGCTCCTACAATGAGCAGTTCTTC.

The chain combines TRBV12-5 with TRBJ1-6; TRBD1 agrees at 9 bases. Germline V CDR1 and CDR2: LGHNT, FRNRAP. V was clipped by 5 bases and J by 5 bases; unmatched bases: 4. The CDR3 extends over 15 amino acids. CDR3 bases: TGTGCTAGTGGTGGAGACAGGGGGAATAATTCACCCCTCCACTTT. Amino acid sequence: CASGGDRGNNSPLHF.

This sequence joins TRBV28 and TRBJ1-1; 9 bases are shared with TRBD1. The germline V gene has CDR1 MDHEN and CDR2 SYDVKM. The CDR3 has 15 residues. V lost 8 bases to trimming and J lost 5 bases; unmatched junction nucleotides: 12. CDR3 bases: TGTGCCAGCGCTACCCGACAGGGGGGTAGAACTGAAGCTTTCTTT. Translated: CASATRQGGRTEAFF.